The 5 T cell receptor beta chains in this list originate from one sample, sequenced in a study of breast tumors, draining lymph nodes, adjacent tissues. TCRdb reprocessed the multiplex PCR reads via MiXCR and lists one record per CDR3 protein. The table shows 65,000 to 80,000 distinct CDR3 sequences, with roughly 20% occurring only once. Axillary draining lymph nodes of breast cancer patients supplied the node samples. The sequencing input was axillary lymph node tissue. The origin of the receptors is a female donor with breast cancer. Some clones in this sample may be carry-over from other donors' samples.

This clonotype was seen many times. The rearrangement joins TRBV20-1 to TRBJ2-7, with 14 bases fitting TRBD2. CDR1 and CDR2 (germline): DFQATT, SNEGSKA (reference sequence). This CDR3 has 15 residues. J gave up 4 bases and V 6 bases, and 8 bases lay outside the gene matches. The DNA for the CDR3 is TGCAGTGCCGAGACTAGCGGGAGGGCCAGGTACGAGCAGTACTTC. It is translated as CSAETSGRARYEQYF.

This clonotype was seen ten or more times. V usage is TRBV20-1 and J usage is TRBJ2-3; 11 nucleotides line up with TRBD2. The CDR3 contains 15 residues. Per the germline V gene, CDR1 is DFQATT and CDR2 is SNEGSKA (reference sequence). The V segment lost 0 bases and the J segment 4 bases; nucleotides outside the gene matches: 3. The DNA for the CDR3 is TGCAGTGCTAGAGATCTAGCGGGAGGACCAGATACGCAGTATTTT. Translating it yields CSARDLAGGPDTQYF.

In its sample, this clonotype was seen a few times. The V call is TRBV30, the J call TRBJ1-4; D is undetermined. Germline assignment: CDR1 GTSNPN and CDR2 SVGIG (reference sequence). V lost 2 bases to trimming and J lost 7 bases, with 8 bases between them. The CDR3 contains 12 residues. The CDR3, as DNA: TGTGCCTGGAGTTGGAGTGGTGAAAAACTGTTTTTT. The encoded protein is CAWSWSGEKLFF.

This clonotype was seen repeatedly, ten times or more. The CDR3 sequence is CASSSLQGTEETQYF. The CDR3, as DNA: TGTGCCAGCAGTTCCCTCCAAGGGACGGAAGAGACCCAGTACTTC. The V gene is TRBV6-2 or TRBV6-3, the J gene TRBJ2-5, with D perhaps TRBD1 or TRBD2 (5 bases each). V was trimmed by 4 bases and J by 3 bases, leaving 15 bases between them. Germline-derived CDR1 and CDR2 are MNHEY and SVGEGT. The CDR3 length is 15 residues.

The gene calls are TRBV30 and TRBJ1-3; perhaps TRBD1 as D (5 bases). Germline-derived CDR1 and CDR2 are GTSNPN and SVGIG (reference sequence). Trimming took off 0 bases at V and 4 bases at J, with 10 bases between the two ends. The CDR3 has 14 residues. CDR3 loop: CAWSVRGTGNTIYF. The CDR3 DNA follows: TGTGCCTGGAGTGTACGGGGCACGGGAAACACCATATATTTT.